One sample yielded the 24 T cell receptor beta chains listed below, sequenced in a study of blood T cells in healthy people across ages. A sample-barcoded 5' primer and a J-beta primer mix were used in a second PCR of about 7 to 12 cycles. Using its own MiXCR run on the 5' RACE reads, TCRdb lists one record per CDR3 protein. Of over 1,300,000 distinct CDR3 sequences in the sample, 59% were seen once. Sequenced input: blood. These receptors were collected from a man aged 18 to 29 in good health.

This chain connects TRBV6-5 to TRBJ2-5; TRBD1 is a possible D gene (5 bases). V dropped 4 bases and J dropped 11 bases, with 17 bases sitting between them. Germline V gene data show CDR1 as MNHEY and CDR2 as SVGAGI. The CDR3 is made up of 13 amino acids. CDR3 sequence: CASSLRTDNEQYF. The CDR3 DNA reads TGTGCCAGCAGTTTAAGGACGGACAATGAGCAGTACTTC.

For the CDR3, the DNA is TGTGCCAGCTCACGGAGCGGGAGGGAGGCTAATGAGCAGTTCTTC. Translation: CASSRSGREANEQFF. The chain employs TRBV18 and TRBJ2-1; 10 positions agree with TRBD2. V shed 4 bases, J shed 7 bases, and the junction held 7 bases outside the gene matches. Germline V lookup: CDR1 KGHSH, CDR2 LQKENI. This CDR3 is 15 amino acids long.

This chain links TRBV4-3 with TRBJ2-5; D ambiguous. The CDR3 runs to 14 residues. V was shortened by 0 bases and J by 1 base, with 6 bases between the two germline ends. In germline, CDR1 is LGHNA, CDR2 YSLEER. The CDR3 coding sequence is TGCGCCAGCAGCCAAGACGGCTTCCAAGAGACCCAGTACTTC. Translating it yields CASSQDGFQETQYF.

This chain joins TRBV29-1 and TRBJ1-2, with D possibly TRBD1 on 5 matching bases. V lost 3 bases to trimming and J lost 7 bases, with 12 bases between them. Germline CDR1 SQVTM, CDR2 ANQGSEA. The CDR3 loop spans 12 amino acids. CDR3 residues: CSVDVRVGGYTF. The DNA for the CDR3 is TGCAGCGTTGATGTCAGGGTGGGTGGCTACACCTTC.

The gene calls are TRBV4-1 and TRBJ1-1, with D possibly matching TRBD1 (6 bases). The CDR3 is 16 residues long. Germline V CDR1 and CDR2: MGHRA, YSYEKL. Trimming cost V 0 bases and J 1 base, with 12 bases left between them. CDR3 region: CASSQDSSGANTEAFF. CDR3 nucleotides: TGCGCCAGCAGCCAAGATAGTTCAGGGGCGAACACTGAAGCTTTCTTT.

V gene TRBV20-1 combines with J gene TRBJ2-5, with D tentatively TRBD2 (6 bases). This CDR3 has 13 residues. Germline V lookup: CDR1 DFQATT, CDR2 SNEGSKA (reference sequence). Trimming stripped 1 base from V and 11 bases from J, with 17 bases between. CDR3 nucleotides: TGCAGTGCTAGAGGCCCAGGAGCACGGGAGCAGTACTTC. Translated: CSARGPGAREQYF.

This clonotype has a handful of counts. This chain joins TRBV5-6 and TRBJ2-3; D is uncertain. The CDR3 totals 15 residues. The germline V and J ends were trimmed by 1 base and 2 bases, with 11 bases remaining between them. From germline, CDR1 is SGHDT and CDR2 YYEEEE. The CDR3 DNA reads TGTGCCAGCAGCTTGACGGCAATCCCCACAGATACGCAGTATTTT. Translation: CASSLTAIPTDTQYF.

The chain couples TRBV12-3 or TRBV12-4 to TRBJ1-6; TRBD1 might be the D (6 bases). The CDR3 sequence is 15 residues long. Deletions cut 5 bases from V and 5 bases from J, with 13 bases between. The CDR3 spells CASSALRGDNSPLHF. For the CDR3, the DNA is TGTGCCAGCAGTGCCCTCAGGGGCGATAATTCACCCCTCCACTTT.

This chain joins TRBV5-6 and TRBJ2-1, with 8 bases identical to TRBD2. Germline V gives CDR1 SGHDT, CDR2 YYEEEE. J was trimmed by 4 bases and V by 5 bases; bases with no gene match: 8. The CDR3 is made up of 15 amino acids. CDR3 region: CASRLELAGYNEQFF. In nucleotides, the CDR3 is TGTGCCAGCAGACTGGAGCTAGCGGGTTACAATGAGCAGTTCTTC.

This clonotype was detected only a few times. The chain combines TRBV7-9 with TRBJ1-1, with D hard to call. The V end lost 7 bases, the J end lost 2 bases, and 8 bases lay between the germline ends. The CDR3 loop spans 12 amino acids. Germline values: CDR1 SEHNR, CDR2 FQNEAQ (reference sequence). The CDR3 DNA follows: TGTGCCAGCACCTTGCCTAACACTGAAGCTTTCTTT. Residues: CASTLPNTEAFF.

J is TRBJ1-2 and V is TRBV4-3; the D is unclear. The CDR3 is 13 amino acids. Between the trimmed V and J ends, which lost 2 bases and 0 bases, there was a span of 4 bases. Germline V gene lookup returns CDR1 LGHNA and CDR2 YSLEER. CDR3 nucleotides: TGCGCCAGCAGCCAAAAACCTAACTATGGCTACACCTTC. It codes for CASSQKPNYGYTF.

The chain has TRBV6-6 and TRBJ1-6; 12 positions match TRBD1. Germline trimming cut 5 bases from V and 10 bases from J; bases unmatched to any gene: 3. This CDR3 comprises 14 residues. CDR1 and CDR2 (germline): MNHNY, SVGAGI (reference sequence). For the CDR3, the DNA is TGTGCCAGCAGTGGGGACAGGGGGCACTCACCCCTCCACTTT. Translated: CASSGDRGHSPLHF.

This clonotype was counted only a few times. The CDR3 spells CASRSIGTYEQYF. Written as DNA, the CDR3 is TGTGCCAGCAGGTCGATAGGTACCTACGAGCAGTACTTC. The chain links TRBV12-3 or TRBV12-4 to TRBJ2-5; D unclear. The end of the DNA is better explained by TRBJ2-7, so the J call may be wrong. The CDR3 totals 13 residues.

The chain joins TRBV2 to TRBJ2-3; possible D gene TRBD2, 6 bases. The germline V gene has CDR1 SNHLY and CDR2 FYNNEI. The germline V and J ends were trimmed by 4 bases and 4 bases, with 12 bases remaining between them. The CDR3 extends over 14 amino acids. CDR3 residues: CASSVTSKADTQYF. The CDR3 DNA reads as TGTGCCAGCAGTGTGACTAGTAAAGCAGATACGCAGTATTTT. The whole variable domain, filled in from reference TRBV2 and TRBJ2-3, reads EPEVTQTPSHQVTQMGQEVILRCVPISNHLYFYWYRQILGQKVEFLVSFYNNEISEKSEIFDDQFSVERPDGSNFTLKIRSTKLEDSAMYFCASSVTSKADTQYFGPGTRLTVL.

The rearrangement links TRBV25-1 to TRBJ1-2, with D tentatively TRBD1 (6 bases). CDR3 length: 14 residues. V shed 3 bases and J shed 6 bases, with 14 bases lying between them. Germline V CDR1 and CDR2: MGHDK, SYGVNS. CDR3 loop: CASSEIGNRDGYTF. As DNA, the CDR3 is TGTGCCAGCAGTGAGATTGGGAACAGGGATGGCTACACCTTC.

This rearrangement joins TRBV6-2 or TRBV6-3 to TRBJ2-5; TRBD2 matches 8 bases. This CDR3 is 15 amino acids long. CDR1 and CDR2 from the germline V gene are MNHEY and SVGEGT. V trimming: 3 bases; J trimming: 11 bases; junction bases outside the gene matches: 14. The CDR3 reads CASSYSGTRSNEQYF. The CDR3 coding sequence is TGTGCCAGCAGTTATTCCGGGACTAGAAGCAATGAGCAGTACTTC.

The chain is built from TRBV14 and TRBJ1-2, with unresolved D. Trimming shortened V by 1 base and J by 4 bases, and 10 bases separated the two germline ends. This CDR3 is 14 amino acids long. The germline CDR1 and CDR2 sequences are SGHDN and FVKESK. The CDR3 DNA reads as TGTGCCAGCAGCCAAGCCGTCCGGCCCTATGGCTACACCTTC. Translated, it gives CASSQAVRPYGYTF.

This clonotype was detected only a few times. The chain is built from TRBV12-3 or TRBV12-4 and TRBJ2-5; 9 bases match TRBD1. J gave up 0 bases and V 6 bases, and 8 bases lay outside the gene matches. CDR3 length equals 16 residues. CDR3 DNA: TGTGCCAGCAGCCTACGAGGGACAGGGTACCAAGAGACCCAGTACTTC. Protein product: CASSLRGTGYQETQYF.

V gene TRBV4-1 combines with J gene TRBJ2-2; D is possibly TRBD2 (6 bases). Between the trimmed V and J ends, which lost 4 bases and 2 bases, there was a span of 17 bases. CDR1 MGHRA and CDR2 YSYEKL come from the germline V gene. The CDR3 length is 17 residues. In DNA, the CDR3 is TGCGCCAGCAGCCCCGGCGGGGCAGGGCCTAACACCGGGGAGCTGTTTTTT. Translating gives CASSPGGAGPNTGELFF.

The CDR3 sequence: CASSVGVAGAYQETQYF. CDR3 nucleotides: TGTGCCAGCAGCGTAGGGGTAGCGGGGGCGTACCAAGAGACCCAGTACTTC. J is TRBJ2-5 and V is TRBV9, with 9 bases lining up with TRBD2. The CDR3 runs to 17 residues. Losses at the gene ends were 0 bases for V and 0 bases for J; bases not matched to a gene: 6. Germline V CDR1 and CDR2: SGDLS, YYNGEE.

V gene TRBV7-9 combines with J gene TRBJ2-5; TRBD1 is a possible D gene (6 bases). Germline V gene lookup returns CDR1 SEHNR and CDR2 FQNEAQ (reference sequence). V lost 6 bases and J lost 3, with 20 bases in between. The CDR3 runs 16 residues. CDR3 sequence reads: CASRSTGTKGKETQYF. CDR3 nucleotides: TGTGCCAGCAGATCCACCGGGACAAAGGGAAAAGAGACCCAGTACTTC.

V usage is TRBV6-6 and J usage is TRBJ2-3; no definite D call. V lost 2 bases and J lost 0, with 9 bases in between. The CDR3 is 15 amino acids. CDR1 and CDR2 (germline): MNHNY, SVGAGI (reference sequence). The CDR3 loop is CASSYESGSTDTQYF. The CDR3 DNA reads as TGTGCCAGCAGTTACGAGTCAGGTAGCACAGATACGCAGTATTTT.

The table lists this clonotype with many counts. The V and J genes are TRBV20-1 and TRBJ2-3, with D possibly being TRBD1 (7 bases). The V gene's germline CDR1 is DFQATT and CDR2 SNEGSKA (reference sequence). V lost 7 bases to trimming and J lost 5 bases, with 19 bases between them. The CDR3 has 14 residues. The CDR3 spells CSVQPGGSGDTQYF. The CDR3 DNA is TGCAGTGTGCAGCCAGGGGGGTCGGGAGATACGCAGTATTTT.

The chain links TRBV15 to TRBJ2-7; the match to TRBD2 covers 8 bases. The junction had 11 bases not matched to a gene; V was cut back by 5 bases and J by 5 bases. The CDR3 totals 15 residues. Germline V CDR1 and CDR2: LNHNV, YYDKDF (reference sequence). The CDR3 nucleotides read TGTGCCACCAGCTGGTCTACCGGGACTAGGGACGAGCAGTACTTC. Its protein is CATSWSTGTRDEQYF.